This T cell receptor beta chain was documented in a study of T cells in localized non-small cell lung cancer. General study findings and limits: Paired adjacent lung recovered a median roughly 60 of the top 100 tumor clones.

Assay used: immunoSEQ multiplex PCR; TCRdb lists only in-frame clones, some missing. Counted here are approximately 37,000 clones, around 84% occurring once; the ten biggest clones make up 3% to 4.5%. CDR1 and CDR2 from the germline V gene are SGHDN and FVKESK. V dropped 0 bases and J dropped 4 bases, with 12 bases sitting between them. The CDR3 has 15 residues. This clone was recorded a few times. Its antigen is unidentified. The sequence was obtained from a man between 18 and 49 years old with stage I lung adenocarcinoma. The chain employs TRBV14 and TRBJ1-2; unclear D gene. Source: peripheral blood, taken before any cancer treatment. CDR3 region: CASSQEAQSFYGYTF. The CDR3, as DNA: TGTGCCAGCAGCCAAGAAGCGCAGAGCTTCTATGGCTACACCTTC.